The rows below give T cell receptor beta chains drawn from one sample of a study of CD4+ T cells in melanoma. Profiled with immunoSEQ multiplex PCR; TCRdb holds only in-frame clones, not every one. Here the sample spans fewer than 11,000 clones, around two thirds being singletons. The sample consisted of cells from a culture (not recorded whether cultured in vitro). These receptors all come from a human donor with melanoma. The CDR3 runs from the conserved cysteine through the conserved F or W.

TRBV6-5,CAISANGMGEQYF
TRBV7-3,CASSLRAGGNRRETQYF
TRBV7-2,CASSFSQTSGNTIYF
TRBV6-5,CASSSAANYGYTF
TRBV5-4,CASSLGAGVSTDTQYF
TRBV6-6,CASRPDSVSGNTIYF
TRBV11-2,CASSFAGNNEQFF
TRBV6-1,CASSDMGKRGKGYTF
TRBV4-1,CASSQGLTGLSTQYF
TRBV5-5,CASSLQGMGLNTEAFF
TRBV7-8,CASRSSPGGNTGELFF
TRBV6-5,CASSWGRGDSEQFF
TRBV20-1,CSVGQPQHF
TRBV6-1,CASSPDRVSDTQYF
TRBV7-8,CASSLALRTAIYEQYF
TRBV11-2,CASSLVMGQPNTEAFF
TRBV5-1,CASRGGTASPHSGANVLTF
TRBV19,CASSKISGTSGGARGDQYF
TRBV21-1,CASSNCSGEDYEQYF
TRBV6-5,CASSYSGLARYEQFF
TRBV7-9,CASSSGQGFYNSPLHF
TRBV25-1,CASSGRLGEENTEAFF
TRBV2,CASSGPGKPPGNTIYF
TRBV5-1,CASTEVPGNTIYF
TRBV19,CASSITNTEAFF
TRBV10-3,CATSGQSSYNEQFF
TRBV6-1,CASSAGFQEKLFF
TRBV4-2,CASSLPTGDRYEQYF
TRBV21-1,CASSKGDFQRVEETQYF
TRBV6-6,CASTPERNQPQHF
TRBV7-2,CASSLLAHALPSNYGYTF
TRBV4-2,CASSQLGRGGGGTGELFF
TRBV9,CASSPQSGYTEAFF
TRBV5-5,CASSLGPGLNTEAFF
TRBV12-5,CASGLVLAGGLRDTQYF
TRBV7-8,CASSRGERNSPLHF
TRBV12-5,CASGLELAGTGELFF
TRBV5-1,CASREAESSYEQYF
TRBV10-3,CAISALGQGGEQYF
TRBV2,CASSEALSRAHEQYF
TRBV30,CAWTRTGQETQYF
TRBV11-2,CASSLGVGNTEAFF
TRBV19,CASKAGGTYEQYF
TRBV9,CATGRDSASPLHF
TRBV5-1,CASRMEPQETQYF
TRBV4-1,CASSQGRRQGEFNYGYTF
TRBV6-6,CASSYSVGGDEQFF
TRBV5-1,CASSFSDTPYEQYF
TRBV5-1,CASRYTTDSYGYIF
TRBV5-5,CASRRTGALEAFF
TRBV7-9,CASSFLAGVYNEQFF
TRBV5-1,CASSFGGGAEAFF
TRBV7-8,CASSLVAGYYEQYF
TRBV18,CASSSDRPPEAFF